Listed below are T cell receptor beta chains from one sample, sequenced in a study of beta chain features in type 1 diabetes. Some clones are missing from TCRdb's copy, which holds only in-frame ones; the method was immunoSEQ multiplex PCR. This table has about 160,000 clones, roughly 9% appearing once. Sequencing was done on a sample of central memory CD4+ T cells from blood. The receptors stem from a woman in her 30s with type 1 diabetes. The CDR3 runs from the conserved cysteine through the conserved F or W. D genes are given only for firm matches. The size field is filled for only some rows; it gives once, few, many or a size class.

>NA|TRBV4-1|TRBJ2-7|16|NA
TGCGCCAGCAGCCAAACGATCGCCAGGGGTTCCTACGAGCAGTACTTC
CASSQTIARGSYEQYF
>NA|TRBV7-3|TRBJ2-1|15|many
TGTGCCAGCAGCTCGGCGGGATCGATTTACAATGAGCAGTTCTTC
CASSSAGSIYNEQFF
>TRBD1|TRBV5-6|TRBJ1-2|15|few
TGTGCCAGCAGCTTGATGACAGGGAACAGGTTAGGCTACACCTTC
CASSLMTGNRLGYTF
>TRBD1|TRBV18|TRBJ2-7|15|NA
TGTGCCAGCTCGACCTCGGGACAGGCCTCCTACGAGCAGTACTTC
CASSTSGQASYEQYF
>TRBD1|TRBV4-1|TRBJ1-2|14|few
TGCGCCAGCAGCCAAGCAGGGGGTAACTATGGCTACACCTTC
CASSQAGGNYGYTF
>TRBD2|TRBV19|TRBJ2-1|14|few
TGTGCCAGTAGGTGGACTAGCGGGAGACCTGAGCAGTTCTTC
CASRWTSGRPEQFF
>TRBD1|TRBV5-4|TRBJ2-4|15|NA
TGTGCCAGCAGCGAACGGACAGGGGCCGTAAACATTCAGTACTTC
CASSERTGAVNIQYF
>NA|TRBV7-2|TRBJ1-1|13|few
TGTGCCAGCAGCTTAGCCTATAACACTGAAGCTTTCTTT
CASSLAYNTEAFF
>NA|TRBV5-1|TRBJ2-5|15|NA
TGCGCCAGCAGCTTAGGAGCACCGGCCGAAGAGACCCAGTACTTC
CASSLGAPAEETQYF
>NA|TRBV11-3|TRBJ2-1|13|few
TGTGCCAGCAGCAGGACTGAGCAGGATGAGCAGTTCTTC
CASSRTEQDEQFF
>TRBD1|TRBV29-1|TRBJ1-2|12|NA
TGCAGCGGGACAGGGGCTAACTATGGCTACACCTTC
CSGTGANYGYTF
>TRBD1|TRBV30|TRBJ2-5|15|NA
TGTGCCTGGGGGGGAACAGGGGGTTACCAAGAGACCCAGTACTTC
CAWGGTGGYQETQYF
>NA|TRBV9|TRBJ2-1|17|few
TGTGCCAGCAGCCCCCGGACCCGGGGTCATCAATTTAATGAGCAGTTCTTC
CASSPRTRGHQFNEQFF
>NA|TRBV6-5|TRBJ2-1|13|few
TGTGCCAGCAGTTTGGACAGACTGAATGAGCAGTTCTTC
CASSLDRLNEQFF
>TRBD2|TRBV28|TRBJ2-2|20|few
TGTGCCAGCAACCTACGGGCGAGACTAGCGGGAGGTTGGGGCACCGGGGAGCTGTTTTTT
CASNLRARLAGGWGTGELFF
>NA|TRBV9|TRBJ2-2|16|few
TGTGCCAGCAGCGTAGCTACCTCCGCGAACACCGGGGAGCTGTTTTTT
CASSVATSANTGELFF
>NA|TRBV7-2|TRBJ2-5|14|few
TGTGCCAGCAGCTTAGCACTTATCCAAGAGACCCAGTACTTC
CASSLALIQETQYF
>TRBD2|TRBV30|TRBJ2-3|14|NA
TGTGCCTGGGGGACTAGCGGGAGCACAGATACGCAGTATTTT
CAWGTSGSTDTQYF
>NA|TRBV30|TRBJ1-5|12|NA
TGTGCCTGGGGTCGTCGGGATCAGCCCCAGCATTTT
CAWGRRDQPQHF
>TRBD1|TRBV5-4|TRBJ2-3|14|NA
TGTGCCAGCAGCTGGACAGGACGCACAGATACGCAGTATTTT
CASSWTGRTDTQYF
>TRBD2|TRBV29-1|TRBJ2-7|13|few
TGCAGCGTTGGGCCTAGCGGGCCGTACGAGCAGTACTTC
CSVGPSGPYEQYF
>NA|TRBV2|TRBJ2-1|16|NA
TGTGCCAGCACTGATTGGCGGGTAAACTCCTACAATGAGCAGTTCTTC
CASTDWRVNSYNEQFF
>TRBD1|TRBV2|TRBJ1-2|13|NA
TGTGCCAGCAGTGGGGGACAGAACTATGGCTACACCTTC
CASSGGQNYGYTF
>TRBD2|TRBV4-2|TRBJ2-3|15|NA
TGTGCCAGCAGCCAAGCTAGCGGACGCACAGATACGCAGTATTTT
CASSQASGRTDTQYF
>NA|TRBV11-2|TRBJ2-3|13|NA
TGTGCCAGCAGCAGGGGTCGGACAGATACGCAGTATTTT
CASSRGRTDTQYF
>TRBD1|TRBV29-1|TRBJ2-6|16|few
TGCAGCGTTGCGGGACAGGGCTCCTCTGGGGCCAACGTCCTGACTTTC
CSVAGQGSSGANVLTF
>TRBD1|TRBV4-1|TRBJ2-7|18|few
TGCGCCAGCAGCCAAGATCCGTCTTGGGGCAGGGGGAGCTACGAGCAGTACTTC
CASSQDPSWGRGSYEQYF
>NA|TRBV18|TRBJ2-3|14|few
TGTGCCAGCTCACCGGACTGGGATCGCGGTACGCAGTATTTT
CASSPDWDRGTQYF